This entry lists 30 T cell receptor beta chains sequenced from one sample in a study of human T cells and chemical hapten exposure. The sample's time point: patch test 1, 2 weeks after DPC sensitization. Treatment in this sample: therapeutic diphenylcyclopropenone sensitization with weekly scalp DPC. Via MiXCR, TCRdb re-called the RACE reads, giving one row per CDR3 protein. The repertoire holds about 80,000 distinct CDR3 sequences, approximately 10% seen once, with about 1.3% in the top ten. This sample comprised whole blood, obtained in connection with sensitization to the hapten diphenylcyclopropenone (DPC). These receptors all come from a woman aged 50 to 65 with alopecia areata. Some clones in this sample may be carry-over from other donors' samples.

The chain employs TRBV10-1 and TRBJ1-1, with 8 bases lining up with TRBD1. Germline-derived CDR1 and CDR2 are WNHNN and SYGVQD (reference sequence). Trimming removed 4 bases from V and 3 bases from J; junction bases left unmatched: 10. There are 16 residues in the CDR3. The CDR3, as DNA: TGCGCCAGCAGTGCTACAGGGGGTTCGTTGTACACTGAAGCTTTCTTT. It specifies CASSATGGSLYTEAFF.

V and J are TRBV20-1 and TRBJ2-2, with 7 bases aligning to TRBD2. The CDR3 covers 16 residues. V lost 4 bases, J lost 4 bases, and 12 bases stayed unmatched. Germline V gene data show CDR1 as DFQATT and CDR2 as SNEGSKA (reference sequence). The CDR3 loop reads CSAKFSGRASTGELFF. CDR3 DNA sequence: TGCAGTGCTAAGTTCTCTGGGAGGGCCTCCACCGGGGAGCTGTTTTTT.

For the CDR3, the DNA is TGTGCCAGCAGTGAAGCGCGAGTAGGATATTTCTTC. Protein sequence: CASSEARVGYFF. This rearrangement joins TRBV2 to TRBJ2-1; D ambiguous. CDR3 length: 12 amino acids. Germline assignment: CDR1 SNHLY and CDR2 FYNNEI. Trimming pared 0 bases from V and 16 bases from J, leaving 13 bases between.

This clonotype turned up a few times. J is TRBJ1-4 and V is TRBV7-9, with D tentatively TRBD1 (5 bases). Germline values: CDR1 SEHNR, CDR2 FQNEAQ (reference sequence). Trimming stripped 2 bases from V and 8 bases from J, with 12 bases between. This CDR3 is built from 14 residues. The CDR3 DNA reads as TGTGCCAGCAGCTTACAGGGAGGGAGAGAAAAACTGTTTTTT. This encodes CASSLQGGREKLFF.

This clonotype was seen repeatedly, ten times or more. The genes are TRBV7-6 and TRBJ2-4, with unresolved D. Per germline, CDR1 SGHVS and CDR2 FNYEAQ. This CDR3 is built from 13 residues. The ends were cut back, 5 bases at V and 6 bases at J, with 11 bases in the middle. The CDR3 is CASSAWVGNIQYF. As DNA, the CDR3 is TGTGCCAGCAGCGCCTGGGTCGGAAACATTCAGTACTTC.

A few counts support this clonotype. The chain employs TRBV9 and TRBJ1-3; D remains unclear. The CDR3 extends over 15 amino acids. CDR1 is SGDLS, CDR2 YYNGEE, per germline. Trimming stripped 2 bases from V and 2 bases from J, with 11 bases between. CDR3: CASSVGVGTGNTIYF. CDR3 nucleotide sequence: TGTGCCAGCAGCGTGGGTGTGGGGACTGGAAACACCATATATTTT.

This chain uses TRBV7-9 with TRBJ2-7; 12 nucleotides match TRBD1. CDR1 SEHNR and CDR2 FQNEAQ come from the germline V gene (reference sequence). This CDR3 region has 15 residues. Germline trimming cut 4 bases from V and 6 bases from J; bases unmatched to any gene: 7. For the CDR3, the DNA is TGTGCCAGCAGCTCCCCGGGACAGGGGGCTCTCGAGCAGTACTTC. It translates to CASSSPGQGALEQYF.

V gene TRBV7-6 combines with J gene TRBJ2-1; D could derive from TRBD1 or TRBD2 (5 bases each). Germline V gene data show CDR1 as SGHVS and CDR2 as FNYEAQ. V shed 5 bases and J shed 3 bases, with 20 bases lying between them. The CDR3 has 17 residues. The CDR3 nucleotides are TGTGCCAGCAGCCCGGCCCGGGGCCAGGGTCTCTACAATGAGCAGTTCTTC. This gives the protein CASSPARGQGLYNEQFF.

This clonotype has more than one count but fewer than ten. V gene TRBV30 combines with J gene TRBJ1-1; D is perhaps TRBD1 (5 bases). This CDR3 is 13 amino acids long. Germline loops: CDR1 GTSNPN, CDR2 SVGIG (reference sequence). Between the trimmed V and J ends, which lost 4 bases and 0 bases, there was a span of 9 bases. The CDR3 here is CAWTGTVNTEAFF. CDR3 sequence (DNA): TGTGCCTGGACCGGGACGGTGAACACTGAAGCTTTCTTT. Full variable domain (rest looked up from reference TRBV30 and TRBJ1-1): SQTIHQWPATLVQPVGSPLSLECTVEGTSNPNLYWYRQAAGRGLQLLFYSVGIGQISSEVPQNLSASRPQDRQFILSSKKLLLSDSGFYLCAWTGTVNTEAFFGQGTRLTVV.

This chain uses TRBV29-1 with TRBJ1-2; D ambiguous. CDR3 size: 9 residues. Germline V gives CDR1 SQVTM, CDR2 ANQGSEA. Between the trimmed V and J ends, which lost 4 bases and 7 bases, there was a span of 4 bases. In nucleotides, the CDR3 is TGCAGCGTTGTTAGTGGCTACACCTTC. Amino acid sequence: CSVVSGYTF.

This clonotype was seen only a few times. The chain couples TRBV2 to TRBJ2-2, with TRBD1 matching 8 bases. Per the germline V gene, CDR1 is SNHLY and CDR2 is FYNNEI. The CDR3 is made up of 16 amino acids. Trimming took 5 bases from V and 3 from J; bases not matched to a gene: 8. This chain's CDR3 is CASSRTGQKDTGELFF. CDR3 nucleotide sequence: TGTGCCAGCAGTCGGACAGGGCAGAAGGACACCGGGGAGCTGTTTTTT.

In its sample, this clonotype was seen many times. The CDR3, as DNA: TGCAGCGTTGGGGGACTAGCGGGAGGGCCATTCCTCTACAATGAGCAGTTCTTC. Its translation is CSVGGLAGGPFLYNEQFF. The chain has TRBV29-1 and TRBJ2-1; 16 bases line up with TRBD2. With 4 bases clipped from V and 3 bases from J, the junction kept 9 bases outside the gene matches. From germline, CDR1 is SQVTM and CDR2 ANQGSEA. The CDR3 runs to 18 residues.

V usage is TRBV6-6 and J usage is TRBJ2-7; TRBD1 matches 7 bases. Germline CDR1 reads MNHNY; CDR2 reads SVGAGI (reference sequence). This CDR3 region has 15 residues. V gave up 6 bases and J gave up 0 bases; unmatched junction bases: 8. CDR3 DNA: TGTGCCAGCAGCGGGGACAGCTCAAGCTCCTACGAGCAGTACTTC. Protein sequence: CASSGDSSSSYEQYF.

The J gene is TRBJ2-1, the V gene TRBV23-1, with 7 bases identical to TRBD2. TRBV23-1 is sorted into the ORF group, with uncertain function. This CDR3 is built from 13 residues. V lost 8 bases and J lost 8; bases outside the gene matches: 9. In DNA, the CDR3 is TGCGCCAGCGGGTCCAGGGAGGGCGATGAGCAGTTCTTC. Encoded protein: CASGSREGDEQFF.

This clonotype was counted many times. The CDR3 nucleotides are TGTGCCAGCAGCCCGACAGGGCCAGATACGCAGTATTTT. Its translation: CASSPTGPDTQYF. The rearrangement links TRBV6-4 to TRBJ2-3, with 7 bases lining up with TRBD1. The CDR3 extends over 13 amino acids. The V and J ends lost 6 bases and 4 bases, in that order; junction bases with no gene match: 4. The germline gives CDR1 MRHNA, CDR2 SNTAGT.

This chain joins TRBV14 and TRBJ2-3; D ambiguous. CDR1 SGHDN and CDR2 FVKESK come from the germline V gene. The V end lost 4 bases, the J end lost 8 bases, and 7 bases lay between the germline ends. This CDR3 spans 11 amino acids. The CDR3 DNA is TGTGCCAGCAGCCTAGGAACTACGCAGTATTTT. Its protein is CASSLGTTQYF.

This clonotype was recorded at least ten times. The chain employs TRBV4-2 and TRBJ1-2; D remains unclear. V was pared by 4 bases and J by 8 bases, with 20 bases between. The germline V gene encodes CDR1 LGHNA and CDR2 YNFKEQ. The CDR3 runs to 15 residues. The CDR3 loop reads CASSPTPDGSEGYTF. The CDR3 DNA reads as TGTGCCAGCAGCCCAACCCCGGACGGTTCGGAAGGCTACACCTTC.

This clonotype has ten or more counts. The chain recombines TRBV3-1 with TRBJ2-2, with a tentative D call TRBD2 (6 bases). The CDR3 is made up of 14 amino acids. V was pared by 5 bases and J by 2 bases, with 9 bases between. The germline CDR1 and CDR2 sequences are LGHDT and YNNKEL (reference sequence). CDR3 loop: CASSGLLNTGELFF. The CDR3 DNA reads TGTGCCAGCAGCGGACTACTAAACACCGGGGAGCTGTTTTTT.

This clonotype was recorded a few times. The junction does not match germline at one end; this may be a read error. The CDR3 region is CASTGTNYGYTF. CDR3 bases: TGTGCCAGCACCGGGACTAATTATGGCTACACCTTC. The V call is TRBV28, the J call TRBJ1-2, with D tentatively TRBD1 (5 bases). CDR1 is MDHEN, CDR2 SYDVKM, per germline. The CDR3 is 12 amino acids.

This rearrangement joins TRBV11-2 to TRBJ1-1; 7 bases are shared with TRBD1. Germline V lookup: CDR1 SGHAT, CDR2 FQNNGV. The ends lost 3 bases at V and 1 base at J; junction bases unmatched: 5. The CDR3 loop spans 15 amino acids. CDR3 protein: CASSFKWTGNTEAFF. As DNA, the CDR3 is TGTGCCAGCAGCTTTAAGTGGACAGGGAACACTGAAGCTTTCTTT.

This clonotype was counted between two and nine times. The chain joins TRBV14 to TRBJ1-2; 7 nucleotides align to TRBD1. CDR3 length equals 15 residues. With V trimmed by 3 bases and J by 8 bases, 12 bases remained unmatched. Germline CDR1 SGHDN, CDR2 FVKESK. The CDR3 loop is CASSQGPYRGGGYTF. The CDR3, as DNA: TGTGCCAGCAGCCAGGGCCCTTACAGGGGCGGAGGCTACACCTTC.

The chain employs TRBV15 and TRBJ2-5; D not resolved. V was trimmed by 3 bases and J by 5 bases, leaving 16 bases between them. Germline CDR1 LNHNV, CDR2 YYDKDF (reference sequence). This CDR3 is 15 amino acids long. The CDR3 coding sequence is TGTGCCACCAGCAGCCCCGTTAGCACACGGGAGACCCAGTACTTC. Translation gives CATSSPVSTRETQYF.

The table lists this clonotype with many counts. This sequence joins TRBV10-3 and TRBJ1-3, with TRBD1 matching 7 bases. The V gene end was trimmed by 3 bases and the J gene end by 2 bases; junction bases not matched to a gene: 4. Germline values: CDR1 ENHRY, CDR2 SYGVKD. The CDR3 is 15 amino acids. This CDR3 reads CAISDTGVAGNTIYF. DNA for the CDR3: TGTGCCATCAGTGATACAGGGGTCGCTGGAAACACCATATATTTT.

In this sample, this clonotype turned up many times. The chain has TRBV7-2 and TRBJ1-4; 7 bases are shared with TRBD1. This CDR3 region has 16 residues. Looked up from germline, CDR1 is SGHTA and CDR2 is FQGNSA. The trim removed 3 bases at V and 7 bases at J, leaving 11 bases unmatched. As DNA, the CDR3 is TGTGCCAGCAGCTTGGCTGCTAGGGGGCAAGGTGAAAAACTGTTTTTT. This translates into CASSLAARGQGEKLFF.

V is TRBV29-1 and J is TRBJ2-5, with 7 bases matching TRBD1. Germline CDR1 SQVTM, CDR2 ANQGSEA. The V and J ends lost 6 bases and 1 base, in that order; junction bases with no gene match: 2. The CDR3 covers 12 residues. The CDR3 loop is CSVDRVQETQYF. The CDR3 nucleotides are TGCAGCGTCGACAGGGTCCAAGAGACCCAGTACTTC.

The chain couples TRBV2 to TRBJ1-5; 7 bases are a match to TRBD1. Germline values: CDR1 SNHLY, CDR2 FYNNEI. The ends lost 6 bases at V and 4 bases at J; junction bases unmatched: 9. There are 15 residues in the CDR3. The CDR3 sequence: CASRDRDSTNQPQHF. The CDR3 DNA reads as TGTGCCAGCAGAGACCGGGACAGCACTAATCAGCCCCAGCATTTT.

This clonotype was seen only a few times. The chain joins TRBV24-1 to TRBJ2-3; weak D call: TRBD2 (5 bases). CDR3 length: 15 residues. The ends were cut back, 5 bases at V and 0 bases at J, with 11 bases in the middle. The germline gives CDR1 KGHDR, CDR2 SFDVKD. This chain's CDR3 is CATSGEPASTDTQYF. CDR3 DNA sequence: TGTGCCACCAGTGGGGAGCCGGCGAGCACAGATACGCAGTATTTT.

The sample holds a few counts of this clonotype. The chain has TRBV29-1 and TRBJ2-5; D might be TRBD1 (6 bases). The germline gives CDR1 SQVTM, CDR2 ANQGSEA. This CDR3 region has 12 residues. V was shortened by 2 bases and J by 4 bases, with 8 bases between the two germline ends. CDR3 DNA sequence: TGCAGCGTTGAATCGGACAGAGAGACCCAGTACTTC. It translates to CSVESDRETQYF. The full variable domain, in which reference TRBV29-1 and TRBJ2-5 provide the parts outside the CDR3, is SAVISQKPSRDICQRGTSLTIQCQVDSQVTMMFWYRQQPGQSLTLIATANQGSEATYESGFVIDKFPISRPNLTFSTLTVSNMSPEDSSIYLCSVESDRETQYFGPGTRLLVL.

The gene calls are TRBV4-3 and TRBJ2-7; TRBD2 agrees at 7 bases. The germline gives CDR1 LGHNA, CDR2 YSLEER. CDR3 length equals 16 residues. After removal of 4 bases from V and 0 bases from J, the junction contained 9 bases not matched to a gene. The DNA of the CDR3 is TGCGCCAGCAGCCGCACGTCCGGGACTAACTCCTACGAGCAGTACTTC. Amino acids: CASSRTSGTNSYEQYF.

This clonotype was recorded at least ten times. The genes are TRBV24-1 and TRBJ2-3; D not resolved. The CDR3 loop spans 12 amino acids. Per germline, CDR1 KGHDR and CDR2 SFDVKD. Trimming removed 1 base at V and 5 bases at J, with 3 bases between. The CDR3: CATSDLRDTQYF. As DNA, the CDR3 is TGTGCCACCAGTGATTTACGAGATACGCAGTATTTT.